This entry is about one T cell receptor beta chain. The data belong to a study of blood T cell repertoires in COVID-19. At the level of the study: The United States, Italy and Spain were the sources of the acute and convalescent COVID-19 samples.

Germline assignment: CDR1 SGHAT and CDR2 FQDESV (reference sequence). The CDR3 consists of 15 residues. V gave up 9 bases and J gave up 0 bases, with 15 bases separating them. Authors' analysis steps: The assay estimated nucleated cells by amplifying reference gene primers. The data were produced by immunoSEQ multiplex PCR, yet TCRdb's version contains in-frame clones alone and is incomplete. V, J and clone size are taken as reported in that table, and D and trimming were inferred from the DNA itself. This sample yields some 190,000 clones, of which around 88% are seen a single time; roughly 1.5% belongs to the top ten.

The specimen sequenced was peripheral blood. The V and J genes are TRBV11-1 and TRBJ2-1, with D possibly TRBD2 on 5 matching bases. This clonotype was sampled from a man between 18 and 29 years old with active or convalescent COVID-19. CDR3 sequence (DNA): TGTGCCAGTTACAGCGGATTTAGCTCCTACAATGAGCAGTTCTTC. It translates to CASYSGFSSYNEQFF.